The 14 T cell receptor beta chains reported below all come from one sample, sequenced in a study of CD8+ T cells in alopecia areata. Peripheral blood and lesional scalp punch biopsies came from alopecia areata patients. cDNA reverse transcribed from extracted RNA served as the sequencing template. Generated by immunoSEQ multiplex PCR, the TCRdb table keeps only in-frame clones and is missing some. The repertoire has about 12,000 clones, around three fifths of them found once; the top ten carry 10% to 15%. Sample: skin. The receptors originated from a human donor with alopecia areata.

V and J are TRBV7-3 and TRBJ1-2; perhaps TRBD1 as D (5 bases). Germline V lookup: CDR1 SGHTA, CDR2 FQGTGA. The CDR3 totals 15 residues. Deletions cut 5 bases from V and 5 bases from J, with 18 bases between. This CDR3 reads CASSADTGTPYGYTF. CDR3 DNA sequence: TGTGCCAGCAGCGCCGACACCGGGACCCCATATGGCTACACCTTC.

The chain couples TRBV7-2 to TRBJ1-6, with 7 bases fitting TRBD1. CDR3 length: 16 amino acids. The V and J ends lost 1 base and 6 bases, in that order; junction bases with no gene match: 6. Germline CDR1 reads SGHTA; CDR2 reads FQGNSA. The CDR3 loop reads CASSLEGAARNSPLHF. In DNA, the CDR3 is TGTGCCAGCAGCTTAGAGGGGGCAGCACGTAATTCACCCCTCCACTTT.

The chain employs TRBV18 and TRBJ2-7; tentative D call: TRBD1 (5 bases). The germline CDR1 and CDR2 sequences are KGHSH and LQKENI. The CDR3 sequence is 12 residues long. V lost 2 bases, J lost 7 bases, and 9 bases lay in between. The CDR3 DNA reads as TGTGCCAGCTCACCAGGGGCTTGGGAGCAGTACTTC. This sequence encodes CASSPGAWEQYF.

This clone turned up a few times. The chain has TRBV7-2 and TRBJ2-3, with TRBD2 identical over 7 bases. V was pared by 0 bases and J by 6 bases, with 6 bases of the junction left unmatched. This CDR3 has 15 residues. CDR1 and CDR2 (germline): SGHTA, FQGNSA. The CDR3 loop is CASSLAGDGGDTQYF. CDR3 DNA sequence: TGTGCCAGCAGCTTAGCGGGGGACGGGGGGGATACGCAGTATTTT. Full variable domain (rest looked up from reference TRBV7-2 and TRBJ2-3): GAGVSQSPSNKVTEKGKDVELRCDPISGHTALYWYRQSLGQGLEFLIYFQGNSAPDKSGLPSDRFSAERTGGSVSTLTIQRTQQEDSAVYLCASSLAGDGGDTQYFGPGTRLTVL.

The chain combines TRBV29-1 with TRBJ2-5; 8 bases are shared with TRBD2. There are 13 residues in the CDR3. Trimming removed 6 bases from V and 4 bases from J; junction bases left unmatched: 7. Germline values: CDR1 SQVTM, CDR2 ANQGSEA. This chain's CDR3 is CSVGRGELETQYF. CDR3 in DNA: TGCAGCGTCGGGAGGGGGGAGTTAGAGACCCAGTACTTC.

The J gene is TRBJ2-5, the V gene TRBV5-6; D ambiguous. The J call may not be correct, given that the DNA end is closer to TRBJ2-7. There are 12 residues in the CDR3. CDR1 and CDR2 from the germline V gene are SGHDT and YYEEEE. DNA of the CDR3: TGTGCCAGCAGCTTGGAGACATACGAGCAGTACTTC. It codes for CASSLETYEQYF.

The chain uses TRBV27 and TRBJ2-1, with 9 bases aligning to TRBD1. The CDR3 consists of 14 residues. Trimming removed 10 bases from V and 4 bases from J; junction bases left unmatched: 8. The germline V gene encodes CDR1 MNHEY and CDR2 SMNVEV (reference sequence). CDR3 residues: CATTPGQGYNEQFF. CDR3 in DNA: TGTGCCACCACCCCGGGACAGGGTTACAATGAGCAGTTCTTC.

This CDR3 is CAIREDGLSGNTIYF. The CDR3 DNA sequence: TGTGCCATCAGAGAGGACGGTCTCTCTGGAAACACCATATATTTT. This sequence joins TRBV10-3 and TRBJ1-3; D unclear. The CDR3 extends over 15 amino acids. Trimming pared 6 bases from V and 0 bases from J, leaving 12 bases between. The germline V gene has CDR1 ENHRY and CDR2 SYGVKD.

This sequence joins TRBV7-9 and TRBJ2-5, with unresolved D. V lost 7 bases and J lost 5, with 8 bases in between. The CDR3 covers 11 residues. Germline V gene sequence: CDR1 SEHNR, CDR2 FQNEAQ (reference sequence). CDR3 in amino acids: CASTQGETQYF. For the CDR3, the DNA is TGTGCCAGCACCCAAGGGGAGACCCAGTACTTC.

The CDR3 is CASKKDWGYNEQFF. The CDR3 coding sequence is TGTGCCTCCAAGAAGGACTGGGGATACAATGAGCAGTTCTTC. The gene calls are TRBV19 and TRBJ2-1, with D possibly matching TRBD2 (5 bases). The CDR3 contains 14 residues. Germline V CDR1 and CDR2: LNHDA, SQIVND (reference sequence). V lost 11 bases and J lost 4, with 18 bases in between.

The V gene is TRBV7-2, the J gene TRBJ2-5; a weak D match, TRBD1 (6 bases). Germline V lookup: CDR1 SGHTA, CDR2 FQGNSA. Trimming took 1 base from V and 3 from J, leaving 9 bases between them. The CDR3 sequence is 14 residues long. The CDR3 bases are TGTGCCAGCAGCTTAGATACAGGGAAAGAGACCCAGTACTTC. Translated: CASSLDTGKETQYF.

The rearrangement joins TRBV19 to TRBJ2-4, with D hard to call. Trimming took off 3 bases at V and 3 bases at J, with 12 bases between the two ends. CDR1 is LNHDA, CDR2 SQIVND, per germline (reference sequence). CDR3 length: 15 amino acids. This CDR3 is CASSMIWEGKNIQYF. DNA for the CDR3: TGTGCCAGTAGTATGATATGGGAAGGCAAAAACATTCAGTACTTC.

This clone was detected a few times. The chain combines TRBV28 with TRBJ2-7; possibly TRBD1 or TRBD2 for D (5 bases each). Germline-derived CDR1 and CDR2 are MDHEN and SYDVKM. The CDR3 runs to 15 residues. Trimming left V 6 bases short and J 3 bases short, with 18 bases between. CDR3 loop: CASSGEAGGHYEQYF. The DNA for the CDR3 is TGTGCCAGCAGCGGCGAGGCAGGAGGACACTACGAGCAGTACTTC.

This clone was counted between two and nine times. The chain carries TRBV11-2 and TRBJ2-3; no clear D. CDR3 size: 16 residues. From germline, CDR1 is SGHAT and CDR2 FQNNGV. With 3 bases removed from V and 11 bases from J, the gap between germline ends came to 24 bases. The CDR3 coding sequence is TGTGCCAGCAGCTTCTCCGTCGGGCGATTGGGCCTGGAGCAGTATTTT. It specifies CASSFSVGRLGLEQYF.